This TCR beta chain was obtained from a study of T cells in Graves' hyperthyroidism and ophthalmopathy. Study results and caveats: Stable hyperthyroidism was told apart from ophthalmopathy by a model built on 13 V-J features. Most clonotypes expanded in the thyroid (above 0.001) were also present in blood. In validation, the model predicted ophthalmopathy. These predictions came a median roughly six months before onset.

With respect to this clonotype: Its target is not known.

Diagnoses were established using clinical symptoms, serum thyroxine and TRAb, thyroid ultrasound and orbital computed tomography. From RNA transcripts, TCR beta CDR3 regions were amplified. First-round RT-PCR targeting the TCR CDR3 was performed with the HTBI primer set. TCRdb reprocessed the multiplex PCR reads via MiXCR and lists one record per CDR3 protein. The sample includes about 640,000 distinct CDR3 sequences, about 45% of them seen just once. V shed 2 bases, J shed 4 bases, and the junction held 8 bases outside the gene matches. The length of the CDR3 is 16 residues. The germline V gene has CDR1 SGHRS and CDR2 YFSETQ.

This TCR derives from an adult man with Graves' disease, either hyperthyroidism or ophthalmopathy (not recorded which). The sequencing sample was made of peripheral blood or thyroid tissue (not recorded which). The chain couples TRBV5-1 to TRBJ1-4; 7 bases match TRBD1. The CDR3 loop reads CASSFLGQDINEKLFF. CDR3 DNA sequence: TGCGCCAGCAGCTTTTTAGGACAGGACATTAATGAAAAACTGTTTTTT. Combining the CDR3 with reference TRBV5-1 and TRBJ1-4 gives the whole variable domain KAGVTQTPRYLIKTRGQQVTLSCSPISGHRSVSWYQQTPGQGLQFLFEYFSETQRNKGNFPGRFSGRQFSNSRSEMNVSTLELGDSALYLCASSFLGQDINEKLFFGSGTQLSVL.